The clone carrying this TCR beta chain came up many times. This record comes from a study of T cells in Graves' hyperthyroidism and ophthalmopathy. Trimming removed 3 bases at V and 1 base at J, with 7 bases between. Per germline, CDR1 LGHDT and CDR2 YNNKEL (reference sequence). CDR3 size: 13 residues. What was amplified from RNA transcripts were TCR beta CDR3 regions. RT-PCR in the first round (using the HTBI primer set) targeted the TCR CDR3. TCRdb itself ran the multiplex PCR reads through MiXCR, one entry per CDR3 protein. Of a few hundred thousand distinct CDR3 sequences in the sample, more than 12% are singletons; the top ten hold approximately 32%.

This TCR derives from a woman aged 25 to 39 with Graves' hyperthyroidism. Sequencing was done on a sample of blood. V is TRBV3-1 and J is TRBJ2-7; D might be TRBD1 (6 bases). In nucleotides, the CDR3 is TGTGCCAGCAGCCAGGGACATTCCTACGAGCAGTACTTC. Protein: CASSQGHSYEQYF.